A single sample gave rise to the 22 T cell receptor beta chains below, sequenced in a study of cytotoxic CD8 clonotypes in ibrutinib-treated CLL. The protocol was immunoSEQ multiplex PCR, while the TCRdb copy is restricted to in-frame clones and leaves out a portion. This table holds tens of thousands of clones, 60% to 85% found once. The sequencing used PBMCs, collected after 36 months of ibrutinib treatment. Every receptor here comes from a human donor with chronic lymphocytic leukemia.

The gene calls are TRBV7-2 and TRBJ2-1; D is undetermined. The V gene lost 5 bases and the J gene lost 3 bases, with 8 bases spanning the gap. This CDR3 spans 13 amino acids. CDR1 is SGHTA, CDR2 FQGNSA, per germline. CDR3 residues: CASSPPVYNEQFF. The CDR3 bases are TGTGCCAGCAGCCCTCCGGTCTACAATGAGCAGTTCTTC.

The chain uses TRBV6-5 and TRBJ1-2; no firm D call. This CDR3 comprises 13 residues. Between the trimmed V and J ends, which lost 10 bases and 4 bases, there was a span of 16 bases. Germline CDR1 MNHEY, CDR2 SVGAGI. CDR3 nucleotides: TGTGCCACCCTCCAGTTACGTAGCTATGGCTACACCTTC. This sequence encodes CATLQLRSYGYTF.

The rearrangement joins TRBV5-6 to TRBJ1-2; D ambiguous. V was shortened by 2 bases and J by 2 bases, with 10 bases between the two germline ends. CDR3 length: 14 residues. Germline-derived CDR1 and CDR2 are SGHDT and YYEEEE. The CDR3 DNA follows: TGTGCCAGCAGCTTAGAGTACAGCAACTATGGCTACACCTTC. Translation: CASSLEYSNYGYTF.

V and J are TRBV7-9 and TRBJ1-4, with D perhaps TRBD1 (6 bases). The V gene's germline CDR1 is SEHNR and CDR2 FQNEAQ (reference sequence). CDR3 length equals 14 residues. V lost 4 bases and J 4 bases, leaving 10 bases between the germline ends. The CDR3 loop reads CASSSTGLNEKLFF. CDR3 coding DNA: TGTGCCAGCAGCTCCACAGGGCTTAATGAAAAACTGTTTTTT.

The J gene is TRBJ1-1, the V gene TRBV9, with 7 bases lining up with TRBD1. Trimming took 2 bases from V and 5 from J; bases not matched to a gene: 6. Germline CDR1 SGDLS, CDR2 YYNGEE. CDR3 size: 14 residues. The CDR3 here is CASSVTGVSTEAFF. CDR3 nucleotide sequence: TGTGCCAGCAGCGTCACAGGGGTCTCAACTGAAGCTTTCTTT.

The CDR3 sequence: CASSQGGGYEQYF. CDR3 nucleotide sequence: TGCGCCAGCAGCCAAGGTGGGGGGTACGAGCAGTACTTC. This sequence joins TRBV4-1 and TRBJ2-7, with D possibly TRBD2 on 6 matching bases. The V and J ends lost 1 base and 4 bases respectively, with 8 bases between them. This CDR3 has 13 residues. Germline loops: CDR1 MGHRA, CDR2 YSYEKL.

The chain is built from TRBV5-1 and TRBJ2-7; D is ambiguous. The V end lost 0 bases, the J end lost 5 bases, and 9 bases lay between the germline ends. This CDR3 has 13 amino acids. CDR1 SGHRS and CDR2 YFSETQ come from the germline V gene. In nucleotides, the CDR3 is TGCGCCAGCAGCTTGGTGCTCAACGACGAGCAGTACTTC. Residues: CASSLVLNDEQYF.

The chain couples TRBV2 to TRBJ1-5; no firm D call. The CDR3 sequence is 14 residues long. Looked up from germline, CDR1 is SNHLY and CDR2 is FYNNEI. V was trimmed by 4 bases and J by 0 bases, leaving 7 bases between them. The CDR3: CASSVGYSNQPQHF. The CDR3 DNA follows: TGTGCCAGCAGTGTTGGTTATAGCAATCAGCCCCAGCATTTT.

The chain is built from TRBV9 and TRBJ2-5; the D gene is possibly TRBD1 (6 bases). The CDR3 is made up of 13 amino acids. In germline, CDR1 is SGDLS, CDR2 YYNGEE. Between the trimmed V and J ends, which lost 4 bases and 4 bases, there was a span of 11 bases. The CDR3 loop reads CASSFMGAETQYF. As DNA, the CDR3 is TGTGCCAGCAGCTTTATGGGGGCAGAGACCCAGTACTTC.

Only one count was recorded for this clone. This rearrangement joins TRBV7-2 to TRBJ2-1; the match to TRBD1 covers 7 bases. This CDR3 region has 15 residues. Germline V gives CDR1 SGHTA, CDR2 FQGNSA. V trimming: 0 bases; J trimming: 2 bases; junction bases outside the gene matches: 1. The CDR3 sequence: CASSLAGTAYNEQFF. CDR3 sequence (DNA): TGTGCCAGCAGCTTAGCCGGGACAGCCTACAATGAGCAGTTCTTC.

V usage is TRBV5-4 and J usage is TRBJ1-1; TRBD1 matches at 9 bases. The germline gives CDR1 SGHNT, CDR2 YYREEE (reference sequence). J was trimmed by 10 bases and V by 4 bases; bases with no gene match: 17. The length of the CDR3 is 16 residues. The CDR3 bases are TGTGCCAGCAGCACCGCCGGGACAGGGCTCCCTGGGGGAGCTTTCTTT. Its translation is CASSTAGTGLPGGAFF. Supplemented by reference TRBV5-4 and TRBJ1-1, the full variable domain reads ETGVTQSPTHLIKTRGQQVTLRCSSQSGHNTVSWYQQALGQGPQFIFQYYREEENGRGNFPPRFSGLQFPNYSSELNVNALELDDSALYLCASSTAGTGLPGGAFFGQGTRLTVV.

This chain connects TRBV19 to TRBJ2-7; D uncertain. The length of the CDR3 is 14 residues. Germline-derived CDR1 and CDR2 are LNHDA and SQIVND (reference sequence). The V end lost 7 bases, the J end lost 0 bases, and 13 bases lay between the germline ends. CDR3 coding DNA: TGTGCCAGTACAGATATGCCGGACTCCTACGAGCAGTACTTC. This encodes CASTDMPDSYEQYF.

This clone showed up just a few times. The chain carries TRBV4-2 and TRBJ1-1; D is unresolved. V gave up 0 bases and J gave up 8 bases, with 10 bases separating them. The CDR3 has 13 residues. Per the germline V gene, CDR1 is LGHNA and CDR2 is YNFKEQ. Here the CDR3 reads CASSQEAGSEAFF. The CDR3 coding sequence is TGTGCCAGCAGCCAAGAGGCGGGATCCGAAGCTTTCTTT.

The genes are TRBV6-6 and TRBJ2-2; TRBD2 aligns across 11 bases. The CDR3 loop spans 14 amino acids. J was trimmed by 7 bases and V by 7 bases; bases with no gene match: 5. The germline CDR1 and CDR2 sequences are MNHNY and SVGAGI (reference sequence). CDR3 amino acids: CASIPGLAVGELFF. The CDR3 DNA sequence: TGTGCCAGCATCCCGGGACTAGCGGTCGGGGAGCTGTTTTTT.

V is TRBV29-1 and J is TRBJ2-7; D remains unclear. The ends were cut back, 1 base at V and 2 bases at J, with 9 bases in the middle. The CDR3 loop spans 13 amino acids. Germline-derived CDR1 and CDR2 are SQVTM and ANQGSEA. The CDR3 reads CSVEGRIPYEQYF. The DNA for the CDR3 is TGCAGCGTTGAAGGGCGGATCCCCTACGAGCAGTACTTC.

This clone was seen just once. The chain recombines TRBV6-6 with TRBJ1-5, with D uncertain. The CDR3 contains 13 residues. Between the trimmed V and J ends, which lost 8 bases and 5 bases, there was a span of 13 bases. Germline loops: CDR1 MNHNY, CDR2 SVGAGI (reference sequence). The CDR3 loop is CASGDTVYQPQHF. The CDR3 DNA reads as TGTGCCAGCGGTGACACAGTGTATCAGCCCCAGCATTTT.

The chain recombines TRBV11-2 with TRBJ2-7, with D possibly being TRBD1 (6 bases). CDR1 is SGHAT and CDR2 is FQNNGV in the germline V gene. V was trimmed by 3 bases and J by 1 base, leaving 10 bases between them. This CDR3 is 14 amino acids long. This CDR3 reads CASSFGTFSYEQYF. The CDR3 DNA reads TGTGCCAGCAGCTTCGGGACATTTTCCTACGAGCAGTACTTC.

V is TRBV11-3 and J is TRBJ1-6; D gene uncertain. Germline CDR1 and CDR2: SGHNT and YENEEA. This CDR3 is built from 13 residues. The V gene lost 5 bases and the J gene lost 7 bases, with 9 bases spanning the gap. The CDR3 nucleotides are TGTGCCAGCAGCGAAGGTCTGAATTCACCCCTCCACTTT. This sequence encodes CASSEGLNSPLHF.

This chain uses TRBV27 with TRBJ1-5; D is perhaps TRBD1 (5 bases). The germline V and J ends were trimmed by 7 bases and 0 bases, with 13 bases remaining between them. Germline loops: CDR1 MNHEY, CDR2 SMNVEV (reference sequence). The CDR3 loop spans 15 amino acids. The CDR3 sequence is CASMPLGVSNQPQHF. The DNA for the CDR3 is TGTGCCAGCATGCCGTTGGGGGTTAGCAATCAGCCCCAGCATTTT.

This chain joins TRBV30 and TRBJ1-1; maybe TRBD1 (6 bases). The germline V gene encodes CDR1 GTSNPN and CDR2 SVGIG (reference sequence). This CDR3 comprises 13 residues. V dropped 5 bases and J dropped 0 bases, with 10 bases sitting between them. The CDR3 here is CAWSQGMNTEAFF. CDR3 nucleotides: TGTGCCTGGTCGCAGGGGATGAACACTGAAGCTTTCTTT.

The chain combines TRBV6-6 with TRBJ2-7, with TRBD1 matching over 11 bases. CDR1 and CDR2 (germline): MNHNY, SVGAGI (reference sequence). This CDR3 comprises 14 residues. Unmatched junction bases numbered 4, after V lost 7 bases and J lost 2 bases. The CDR3 loop reads CASTSDRGPYEQYF. Here the CDR3 DNA reads TGTGCCAGCACCTCGGACAGGGGGCCCTACGAGCAGTACTTC.

The chain recombines TRBV5-1 with TRBJ2-3; D remains unclear. The CDR3 sequence is 12 residues long. Germline values: CDR1 SGHRS, CDR2 YFSETQ. V lost 1 base, J lost 6 bases, and 6 bases lay in between. The DNA of the CDR3 is TGCGCCAGCAGCTTGTCCTGGGATACGCAGTATTTT. This gives the protein CASSLSWDTQYF. Looking up the rest from reference TRBV5-1 and TRBJ2-3 gives the full variable domain: KAGVTQTPRYLIKTRGQQVTLSCSPISGHRSVSWYQQTPGQGLQFLFEYFSETQRNKGNFPGRFSGRQFSNSRSEMNVSTLELGDSALYLCASSLSWDTQYFGPGTRLTVL.